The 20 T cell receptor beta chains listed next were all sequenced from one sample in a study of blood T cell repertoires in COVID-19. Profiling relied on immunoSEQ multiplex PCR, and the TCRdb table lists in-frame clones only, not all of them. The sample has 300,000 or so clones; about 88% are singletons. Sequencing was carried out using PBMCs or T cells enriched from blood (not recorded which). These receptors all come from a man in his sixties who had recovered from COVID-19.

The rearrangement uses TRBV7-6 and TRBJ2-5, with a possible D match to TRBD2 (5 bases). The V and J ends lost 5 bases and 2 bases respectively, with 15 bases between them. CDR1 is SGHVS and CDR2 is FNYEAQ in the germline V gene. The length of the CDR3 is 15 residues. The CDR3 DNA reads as TGTGCCAGCAGCCGAAATGAGCGGAGACAAGAGACCCAGTACTTC. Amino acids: CASSRNERRQETQYF.

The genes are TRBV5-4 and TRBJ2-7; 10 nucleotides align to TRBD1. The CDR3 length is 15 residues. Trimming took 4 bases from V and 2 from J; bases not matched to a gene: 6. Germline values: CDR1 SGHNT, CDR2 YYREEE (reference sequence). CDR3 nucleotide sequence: TGTGCCAGCAGCACTTCCGGGACAGGGGCCTACGAGCAGTACTTC. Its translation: CASSTSGTGAYEQYF. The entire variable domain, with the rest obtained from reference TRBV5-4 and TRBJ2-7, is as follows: ETGVTQSPTHLIKTRGQQVTLRCSSQSGHNTVSWYQQALGQGPQFIFQYYREEENGRGNFPPRFSGLQFPNYSSELNVNALELDDSALYLCASSTSGTGAYEQYFGPGTRLTVT.

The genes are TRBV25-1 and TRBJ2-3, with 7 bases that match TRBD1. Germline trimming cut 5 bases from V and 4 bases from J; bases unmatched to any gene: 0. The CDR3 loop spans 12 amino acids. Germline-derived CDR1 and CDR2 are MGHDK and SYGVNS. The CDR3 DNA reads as TGTGCCAGCAGTACAGGGGCAGATACGCAGTATTTT. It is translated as CASSTGADTQYF.

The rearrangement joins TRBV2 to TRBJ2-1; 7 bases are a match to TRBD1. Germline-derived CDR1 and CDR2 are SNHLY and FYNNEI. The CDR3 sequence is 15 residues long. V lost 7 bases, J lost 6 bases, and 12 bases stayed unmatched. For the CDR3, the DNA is TGTGCCAGCACCCCCGACAGGGTACTCTCCAATGAGCAGTTCTTC. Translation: CASTPDRVLSNEQFF.

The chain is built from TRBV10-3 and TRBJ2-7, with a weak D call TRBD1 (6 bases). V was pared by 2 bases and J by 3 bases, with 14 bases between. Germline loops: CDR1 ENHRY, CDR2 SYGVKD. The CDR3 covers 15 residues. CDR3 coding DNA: TGTGCCATCAGTGAGGGGGCAGGGGATTTCTACGAGCAGTACTTC. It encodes CAISEGAGDFYEQYF.

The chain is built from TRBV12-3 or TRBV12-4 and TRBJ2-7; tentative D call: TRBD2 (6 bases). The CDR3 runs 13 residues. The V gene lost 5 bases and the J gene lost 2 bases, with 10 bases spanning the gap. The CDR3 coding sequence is TGTGCCAGCAGTCTGCGGGGTACCTACGAGCAGTACTTC. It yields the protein CASSLRGTYEQYF.

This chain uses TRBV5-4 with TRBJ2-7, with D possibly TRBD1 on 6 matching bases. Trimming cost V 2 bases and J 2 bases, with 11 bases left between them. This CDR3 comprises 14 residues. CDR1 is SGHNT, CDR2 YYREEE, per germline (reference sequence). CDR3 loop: CASSFDRTTYEQYF. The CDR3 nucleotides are TGTGCCAGCAGCTTCGACAGGACCACCTACGAGCAGTACTTC.

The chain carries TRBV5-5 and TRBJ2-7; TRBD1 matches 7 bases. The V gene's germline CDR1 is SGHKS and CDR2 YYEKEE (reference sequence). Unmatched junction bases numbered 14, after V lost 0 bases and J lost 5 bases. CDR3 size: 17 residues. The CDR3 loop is CASSLGYRQGVWDEQYF. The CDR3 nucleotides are TGTGCCAGCAGCTTGGGATACCGACAGGGAGTTTGGGACGAGCAGTACTTC.

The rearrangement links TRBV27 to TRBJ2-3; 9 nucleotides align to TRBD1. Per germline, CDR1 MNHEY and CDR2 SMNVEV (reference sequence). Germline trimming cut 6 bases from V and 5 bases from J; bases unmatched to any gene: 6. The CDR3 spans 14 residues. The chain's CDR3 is CASRAGTGIDTQYF. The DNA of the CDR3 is TGTGCCAGCAGGGCCGGGACAGGGATAGATACGCAGTATTTT.

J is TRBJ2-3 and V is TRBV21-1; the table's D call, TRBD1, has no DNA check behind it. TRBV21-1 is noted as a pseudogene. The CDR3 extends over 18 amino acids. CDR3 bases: TGTGCCAGCAGCAAAAAATTCAAGGACAGGGGCATTGTTGATACGCAGTATTTT. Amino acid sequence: CASSKKFKDRGIVDTQYF.

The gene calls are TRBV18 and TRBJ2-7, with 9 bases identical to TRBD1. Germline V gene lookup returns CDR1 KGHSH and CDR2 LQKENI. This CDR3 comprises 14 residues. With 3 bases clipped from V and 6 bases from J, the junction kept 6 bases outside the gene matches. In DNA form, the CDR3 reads TGTGCCAGCTCACCTCGGACAGGGGACGGCGAGCAGTACTTC. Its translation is CASSPRTGDGEQYF.

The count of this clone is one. The CDR3: CASSYGQGDYGYTF. The CDR3 DNA sequence: TGTGCCAGCAGTTATGGACAGGGGGACTATGGCTACACCTTC. The chain joins TRBV28 to TRBJ1-2, with TRBD1 matching over 10 bases. The length of the CDR3 is 14 residues. Germline lookup yields CDR1 MDHEN and CDR2 SYDVKM. The V and J ends lost 4 bases and 3 bases, in that order; junction bases with no gene match: 2.

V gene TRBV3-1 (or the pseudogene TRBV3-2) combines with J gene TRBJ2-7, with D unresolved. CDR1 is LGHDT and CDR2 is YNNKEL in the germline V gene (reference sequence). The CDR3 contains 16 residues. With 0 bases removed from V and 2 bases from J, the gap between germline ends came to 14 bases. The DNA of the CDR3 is TGTGCCAGCAGCCAAGACCTAGTAATACTCACCTACGAGCAGTACTTC. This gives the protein CASSQDLVILTYEQYF.

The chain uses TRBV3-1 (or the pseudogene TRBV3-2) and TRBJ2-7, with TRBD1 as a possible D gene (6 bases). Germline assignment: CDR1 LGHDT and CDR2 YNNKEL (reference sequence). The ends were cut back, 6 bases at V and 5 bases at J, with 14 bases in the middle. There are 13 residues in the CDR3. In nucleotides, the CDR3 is TGTGCCAGCAGGTCCAGGGGAATGCACGAGCAGTACTTC. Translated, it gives CASRSRGMHEQYF.

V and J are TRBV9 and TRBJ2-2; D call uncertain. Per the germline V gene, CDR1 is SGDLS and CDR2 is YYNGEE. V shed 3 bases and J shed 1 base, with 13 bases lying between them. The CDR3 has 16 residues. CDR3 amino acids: CASSGAVGGNTGELFF. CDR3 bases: TGTGCCAGCAGCGGGGCCGTGGGTGGGAACACCGGGGAGCTGTTTTTT.

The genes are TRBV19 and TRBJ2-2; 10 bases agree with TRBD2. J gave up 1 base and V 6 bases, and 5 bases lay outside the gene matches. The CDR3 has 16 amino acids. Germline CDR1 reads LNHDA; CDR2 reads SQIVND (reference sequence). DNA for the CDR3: TGTGCCAGTAGAAAAGCGGGGGGGCAGAACACCGGGGAGCTGTTTTTT. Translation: CASRKAGGQNTGELFF.

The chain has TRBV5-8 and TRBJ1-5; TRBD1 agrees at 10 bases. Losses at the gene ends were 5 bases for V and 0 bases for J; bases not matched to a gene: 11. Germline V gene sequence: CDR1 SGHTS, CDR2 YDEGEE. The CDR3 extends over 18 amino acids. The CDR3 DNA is TGTGCCAGCAGAACGAAAAGGACAGGGGGGAATAGCAATCAGCCCCAGCATTTT. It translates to CASRTKRTGGNSNQPQHF.

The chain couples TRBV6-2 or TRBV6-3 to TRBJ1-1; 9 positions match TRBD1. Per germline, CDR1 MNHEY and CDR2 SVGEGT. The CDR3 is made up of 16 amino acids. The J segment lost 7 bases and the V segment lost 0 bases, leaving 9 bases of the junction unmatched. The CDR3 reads CASSYSGGTGRGEAFF. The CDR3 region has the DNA TGTGCCAGCAGTTACTCGGGGGGGACAGGGAGAGGTGAAGCTTTCTTT.

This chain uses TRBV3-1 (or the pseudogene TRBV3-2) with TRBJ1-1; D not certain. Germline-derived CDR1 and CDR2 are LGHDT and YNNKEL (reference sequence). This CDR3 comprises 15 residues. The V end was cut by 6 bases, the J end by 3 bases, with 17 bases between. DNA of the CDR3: TGTGCCAGCAGTCCCCGAGTGTTAGCGGACACTGAAGCTTTCTTT. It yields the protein CASSPRVLADTEAFF.

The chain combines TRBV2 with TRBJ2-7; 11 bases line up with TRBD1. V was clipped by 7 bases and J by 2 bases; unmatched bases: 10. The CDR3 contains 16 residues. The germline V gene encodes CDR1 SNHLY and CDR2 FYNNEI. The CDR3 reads CASNIMDRGRPYEQYF. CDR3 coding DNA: TGTGCCAGCAACATAATGGACAGGGGGCGTCCCTACGAGCAGTACTTC.